The subject of this entry is one T cell receptor (beta chain). Its antigen is currently unknown. Clones were sequenced by immunoSEQ multiplex PCR, and TCRdb holds only the in-frame ones, with some missing. The data show 25,000 to 30,000 clones, about three quarters seen once. Processing of graft tissue released intraepithelial and lamina propria lymphocytes. This record comes from a study of graft-versus-host responses after intestinal transplantation. At the level of the study: Anti-thymocyte globulin induction, then tacrolimus and steroids for about three years, went to all recipients.

Broader study findings: High graft-versus-host to host-versus-graft T cell clonal ratios marked allografts of patients with graft-donor macrochimerism. Peak GvH clone levels in circulation were associated with early post-transplant HvG declines. The recipient marrow held GvH clones, and some of them showed up first in ileum or blood.

Germline assignment: CDR1 SEHNR and CDR2 FQNEAQ (reference sequence). V shed 3 bases and J shed 1 base, with 3 bases lying between them. The CDR3 runs to 12 residues. The material sequenced was ileum tissue, taken 98 days after intestinal transplantation. The receptor comes from a human patient who received an intestinal transplant, so some T cells may come from the graft donor. The J gene is TRBJ1-1, the V gene TRBV7-9; no clear D gene. The DNA for the CDR3 is TGTGCCAGCAGCTTCTGGAACACTGAAGCTTTCTTT. It is translated as CASSFWNTEAFF.